This T cell receptor beta chain originates from a study of cytomegalovirus exposure and HLA in healthy donors. V shed 1 base and J 0 bases; nucleotides not matched to a gene: 5. The CDR3 is 16 amino acids. Germline CDR1 is MDHEN and CDR2 is SYDVKM. PCR amplification relied on 60 Vbeta primers (plus 13 Jbeta primers). Sequencing used immunoSEQ multiplex PCR; TCRdb keeps in-frame clones, though not all of them. The repertoire holds some 96,000 clones, around 76% seen once, with roughly 7.1% in the top ten. This chain uses TRBV28 with TRBJ1-1; 7 bases fit TRBD1. This TCR was sampled from a man between 35 and 55 years old in good health and CMV-seropositive. Sequencing was carried out using PBMCs. CDR3 sequence: CASSLLQGSLNTEAFF. In DNA form, the CDR3 reads TGTGCCAGCAGTTTATTACAGGGGTCCTTGAACACTGAAGCTTTCTTT.